This T cell receptor beta chain was recorded in a study of OX40 agonist ivuxolimab in advanced cancers. Across the whole study: Partial responses were achieved by three patients, of whom one had hepatocellular carcinoma and two had cutaneous melanoma.

This CDR3 spans 15 amino acids. V dropped 4 bases and J dropped 0 bases, with 13 bases sitting between them. CDR1 and CDR2 from the germline V gene are SGHRS and YFSETQ. Only in-frame clones appear in the TCRdb table, and some are missing; sequencing was by immunoSEQ multiplex PCR. The sample carries about 68,000 clones, approximately 90% recorded once. This clonotype originated in an adult with an advanced solid tumor such as melanoma, head and neck, liver or kidney cancer. The rearrangement uses TRBV5-1 and TRBJ1-2, with a possible D match to TRBD1 (6 bases). Sequencing used CD4+ or CD8+ T cells sorted from blood, obtained in a trial of the OX40 agonist ivuxolimab. The CDR3 here is CASSPRTDTNYGYTF. The DNA of the CDR3 is TGCGCCAGCAGCCCTCGGACAGATACTAACTATGGCTACACCTTC.